Listed here are 16 T cell receptor beta chains from one sample, sequenced in a study of cytomegalovirus exposure and HLA in healthy donors. In the PCR, 60 Vbeta and 13 Jbeta primers were used. Method: immunoSEQ multiplex PCR; TCRdb's copy keeps in-frame clones and lacks some. The sample contains about 160,000 clones, approximately 80% of which appear only once. The material sequenced was PBMCs. These receptors all come from a man between 18 and 29 years old in good health and CMV-seropositive.

V usage is TRBV11-2 and J usage is TRBJ2-5; D gene ambiguous. The ends were cut back, 8 bases at V and 5 bases at J, with 18 bases in the middle. Germline values: CDR1 SGHAT, CDR2 FQNNGV. This CDR3 region has 14 residues. CDR3 residues: CASGREARQETQYF. CDR3 DNA sequence: TGTGCCAGCGGCCGTGAGGCTAGGCAGGAGACCCAGTACTTC.

The chain recombines TRBV4-3 with TRBJ2-5, with 8 nucleotides matching TRBD1. Germline-derived CDR1 and CDR2 are LGHNA and YSLEER. V lost 3 bases and J lost 6; bases outside the gene matches: 6. The CDR3 runs to 14 residues. This CDR3 is CASSHRTGTKTQYF. In DNA form, the CDR3 reads TGCGCCAGCAGCCACCGGACAGGGACCAAGACCCAGTACTTC.

This rearrangement joins TRBV19 to TRBJ1-2; unclear D gene. The V gene lost 2 bases and the J gene lost 3 bases, with 16 bases spanning the gap. This CDR3 region has 16 residues. The germline gives CDR1 LNHDA, CDR2 SQIVND (reference sequence). The CDR3, as DNA: TGTGCCAGTAGTATAAAGCGTCTGGATACGGACTATGGCTACACCTTC. This translates into CASSIKRLDTDYGYTF.

This clone was seen just once. The chain employs TRBV6-1 and TRBJ1-5, with 10 bases matching TRBD1. CDR3 length equals 15 residues. V shed 2 bases, J shed 4 bases, and the junction held 2 bases outside the gene matches. Per the germline V gene, CDR1 is MNHNS and CDR2 is SASEGT. The CDR3 coding sequence is TGTGCCAGCAGTGAATGGGACAGGGGAAATCAGCCCCAGCATTTT. It encodes CASSEWDRGNQPQHF.

The rearrangement uses TRBV6-1 and TRBJ2-2; 8 bases agree with TRBD2. Trimming removed 2 bases from V and 4 bases from J; junction bases left unmatched: 0. The CDR3 extends over 14 amino acids. Germline values: CDR1 MNHNS, CDR2 SASEGT. CDR3 residues: CASSELAGTGELFF. In DNA form, the CDR3 reads TGTGCCAGCAGTGAACTAGCGGGCACCGGGGAGCTGTTTTTT.

The chain recombines TRBV5-4 with TRBJ2-6; D might be TRBD2 (5 bases). The CDR3 is made up of 19 amino acids. V dropped 2 bases and J dropped 0 bases, with 18 bases sitting between them. Germline CDR1 reads SGHNT; CDR2 reads YYREEE (reference sequence). CDR3 sequence reads: CASSLIPGGSNSGANVLTF. CDR3 nucleotides: TGTGCCAGCAGCTTAATCCCCGGCGGGTCTAACTCTGGGGCCAACGTCCTGACTTTC.

This chain connects TRBV27 to TRBJ1-5; 11 nucleotides match TRBD1. The V gene end was trimmed by 5 bases and the J gene end by 7 bases; junction bases not matched to a gene: 10. CDR3 size: 16 residues. Germline CDR1 reads MNHEY; CDR2 reads SMNVEV (reference sequence). CDR3 nucleotide sequence: TGTGCCAGCAGTCGCGGGACAGGGGGGACTATGCAGCCCCAGCATTTT. As protein: CASSRGTGGTMQPQHF.

V gene TRBV4-3 combines with J gene TRBJ1-2; D ambiguous. V was pared by 0 bases and J by 8 bases, with 16 bases between. This CDR3 contains 15 residues. Germline values: CDR1 LGHNA, CDR2 YSLEER. CDR3 residues: CASSQDPGSGLGYTF. Here the CDR3 DNA reads TGCGCCAGCAGCCAAGATCCGGGGTCGGGCTTAGGCTACACCTTC.

The gene calls are TRBV15 and TRBJ2-3; TRBD1 is a possible D gene (6 bases). Germline V gives CDR1 LNHNV, CDR2 YYDKDF (reference sequence). CDR3 length: 16 amino acids. V was clipped by 0 bases and J by 1 base, with 11 bases between them. CDR3 DNA sequence: TGTGCCACCAGCAGAGAGAGGGGGTCTGGCACAGATACGCAGTATTTT. It translates to CATSRERGSGTDTQYF. The whole variable domain, filled in from reference TRBV15 and TRBJ2-3, reads DAMVIQNPRYQVTQFGKPVTLSCSQTLNHNVMYWYQQKSSQAPKLLFHYYDKDFNNEADTPDNFQSRRPNTSFCFLDIRSPGLGDTAMYLCATSRERGSGTDTQYFGPGTRLTVL.

The chain recombines TRBV5-1 with TRBJ1-1; the D gene is possibly TRBD1 (5 bases). Looked up from germline, CDR1 is SGHRS and CDR2 is YFSETQ. Trimming removed 2 bases at V and 11 bases at J, with 19 bases between. This CDR3 has 14 residues. CDR3 coding DNA: TGCGCCAGCAGCTTCGGGACTAACGGGCCGGTGGCTTTCTTT. This sequence encodes CASSFGTNGPVAFF. Supplemented by reference TRBV5-1 and TRBJ1-1, the full variable domain reads KAGVTQTPRYLIKTRGQQVTLSCSPISGHRSVSWYQQTPGQGLQFLFEYFSETQRNKGNFPGRFSGRQFSNSRSEMNVSTLELGDSALYLCASSFGTNGPVAFFGQGTRLTVV.

This chain links TRBV4-2 with TRBJ1-5; D call uncertain. This CDR3 comprises 15 residues. Germline V CDR1 and CDR2: LGHNA, YNFKEQ. Between the trimmed V and J ends, which lost 0 bases and 4 bases, there was a span of 10 bases. The CDR3 is CASSQDLGANQPQHF. In DNA, the CDR3 is TGTGCCAGCAGCCAAGATCTAGGAGCTAATCAGCCCCAGCATTTT.

The chain links TRBV4-3 to TRBJ2-1, with D uncertain. Trimming took 0 bases from V and 0 from J, leaving 9 bases between them. Germline V gene sequence: CDR1 LGHNA, CDR2 YSLEER. This CDR3 is 16 amino acids long. In nucleotides, the CDR3 is TGCGCCAGCAGCCAAGAGGTACAAAGCTCCTACAATGAGCAGTTCTTC. This sequence encodes CASSQEVQSSYNEQFF.

J is TRBJ2-2 and V is TRBV10-3; 7 nucleotides line up with TRBD2. CDR3 length: 14 amino acids. Looked up from germline, CDR1 is ENHRY and CDR2 is SYGVKD. The V segment lost 8 bases and the J segment 0 bases; nucleotides outside the gene matches: 3. CDR3 bases: TGTGCCATCCGGGAGGCTTCGAACACCGGGGAGCTGTTTTTT. This gives the protein CAIREASNTGELFF.

V and J are TRBV2 and TRBJ2-2; D may be TRBD1 (5 bases). Germline-derived CDR1 and CDR2 are SNHLY and FYNNEI. The CDR3 extends over 16 amino acids. V was pared by 6 bases and J by 2 bases, with 16 bases between. This chain's CDR3 is CASRPGWPSNTGELFF. The CDR3 bases are TGTGCCAGCAGACCAGGGTGGCCTAGTAACACCGGGGAGCTGTTTTTT.

The chain employs TRBV29-1 and TRBJ1-3, with D uncertain. This CDR3 has 13 amino acids. Trimming pared 3 bases from V and 0 bases from J, leaving 6 bases between. CDR1 and CDR2 (germline): SQVTM, ANQGSEA. CDR3 DNA sequence: TGCAGCGTTGACACTATCTCTGGAAACACCATATATTTT. Its protein is CSVDTISGNTIYF. Variable domain in full (rest from reference TRBV29-1 and TRBJ1-3): SAVISQKPSRDICQRGTSLTIQCQVDSQVTMMFWYRQQPGQSLTLIATANQGSEATYESGFVIDKFPISRPNLTFSTLTVSNMSPEDSSIYLCSVDTISGNTIYFGEGSWLTVV.

The chain couples TRBV27 to TRBJ1-5; D perhaps matches TRBD1 (6 bases). Trimming took off 11 bases at V and 0 bases at J, with 14 bases between the two ends. The CDR3 is 14 amino acids. Germline assignment: CDR1 MNHEY and CDR2 SMNVEV (reference sequence). CDR3 sequence: CAAPGRGSNQPQHF. CDR3 DNA: TGTGCCGCCCCGGGCAGGGGTAGCAATCAGCCCCAGCATTTT.